This is a list of T cell receptor beta chains from one sample in a study of OX40 agonist ivuxolimab in advanced cancers. Generated by immunoSEQ multiplex PCR, the TCRdb table keeps only in-frame clones and is missing some. The table has around 65,000 clones, 80% to 95% seen once. The sequences come from CD4+ or CD8+ T cells sorted from blood, collected in a trial of the OX40 agonist ivuxolimab. The origin of the receptors is an adult with an advanced solid tumor such as melanoma, head and neck, liver or kidney cancer. Each CDR3 is given with its conserved first and last residue. A D gene is named only where the DNA matches it firmly. Clone sizes are given selectively: once, few, many, or a class where the clone is expanded.

cdr3_length d_call j_call v_call clone_size cdr3_nt cdr3_aa
13 . TRBJ1-5 TRBV27 . TGTGCCAGCAGTTTTTTTAGCAATCAGCCCCAGCATTTT CASSFFSNQPQHF
16 . TRBJ1-5 TRBV15 . TGTGCCACCAGCAGAGATAGGGGCAATAGCAATCAGCCCCAGCATTTT CATSRDRGNSNQPQHF
18 TRBD1 TRBJ1-1 TRBV28 . TGTGCCAGCAGTCTTTATGAGTGGACAGGGGGTCGAAGGACTGAAGCTTTCTTT CASSLYEWTGGRRTEAFF
16 TRBD1 TRBJ2-5 TRBV5-4 once TGTGCCAGCAGCTTGGCCGGGGGACAGGGGGAAGAGACCCAGTACTTC CASSLAGGQGEETQYF
18 . TRBJ2-7 TRBV7-6 . TGTGCCAGCAGCCCCGCGGGCACCCAAGGGCTCAGCTCCTACGAGCAGTACTTC CASSPAGTQGLSSYEQYF
17 . TRBJ2-1 TRBV2 . TGTGCCAGCAGTGGAATGTCGACAGGACGTTCCTACAATGAGCAGTTCTTC CASSGMSTGRSYNEQFF
15 . TRBJ2-1 TRBV9 . TGTGCCAGCAGCGTAGGGGCTGGCTCCTACAATGAGCAGTTCTTC CASSVGAGSYNEQFF
11 . TRBJ2-7 TRBV2 . TGTGCCAGCATTAAAGCCTACGAGCAGTACTTC CASIKAYEQYF
12 . TRBJ2-3 TRBV7-9 once TGTGCCAGCAGCTTAGCCACAGATACGCAGTATTTT CASSLATDTQYF
16 TRBD2 TRBJ2-3 TRBV7-9 once TGTGCCAGCAGCTTAGCCGGGACTAGCGTCACAGATACGCAGTATTTT CASSLAGTSVTDTQYF
16 TRBD1 TRBJ1-5 TRBV5-5 . TGTGCCAGCAGCCCGACAGGGATCGGTTTTTCTCAGCCCCAGCATTTT CASSPTGIGFSQPQHF
16 TRBD2 TRBJ2-1 TRBV7-9 . TGTGCCAGCAGCTTAGCCAGCGGGAGGGCCAGGGATGAGCAGTTCTTC CASSLASGRARDEQFF
17 TRBD2 TRBJ2-3 TRBV27 . TGTGCCAGCAGTTTCGTCGGACTAGCCGATAGCACAGATACGCAGTATTTT CASSFVGLADSTDTQYF
14 . TRBJ2-1 TRBV7-8 . TGTGCCAGCAGCTTACAGGCAGGGTGGGATGAGCAGTTCTTC CASSLQAGWDEQFF
17 . TRBJ2-1 TRBV10-3 . TGTGCCATCAGTGACCCTCGTCTTCCATGGGGTAAAAATGAGCAGTTCTTC CAISDPRLPWGKNEQFF
16 TRBD1 TRBJ1-5 TRBV19 once TGTGCCAGTACTAAGACAGGGAAGGAAAGCAATCAGCCCCAGCATTTT CASTKTGKESNQPQHF
15 . TRBJ1-1 TRBV12-5 . TGTGCTAGTGGTTTGCTCCCAGGCATGAACACTGAAGCTTTCTTT CASGLLPGMNTEAFF
15 . TRBJ2-3 TRBV29-1 . TGCAGCGTTGTTGCGCCAGCTCCATACACAGATACGCAGTATTTT CSVVAPAPYTDTQYF
11 . TRBJ1-5 TRBV6-6 . TGTGCCAGCAGTCAAGATCAGCCCCAGCATTTT CASSQDQPQHF
16 TRBD2 TRBJ2-5 TRBV28 . TGTGCCAGCAGTTTGAGAAGTGGCGGGAGTTTGGAGACCCAGTACTTC CASSLRSGGSLETQYF
11 . TRBJ2-7 TRBV5-6 . TGTGCCAGCAGCTTGGGGGAGATGCAGTACTTC CASSLGEMQYF
17 TRBD1 TRBJ1-3 TRBV5-1 few TGCGCCAGCAGCTTGCAGGGACAGGGTGCCTCTGGAAACACCATATATTTT CASSLQGQGASGNTIYF
14 . TRBJ2-5 TRBV7-9 . TGTGCCAGCAGCTTTTACAGGCAACGGGAGACCCAGTACTTC CASSFYRQRETQYF
14 . TRBJ2-7 TRBV11-2 . TGTGCCAGGAATAGGGACTCTCCTCCCTACGAGCAGTACTTC CARNRDSPPYEQYF
13 TRBD2 TRBJ2-1 TRBV15 . TGTGCCACCACCAGCGGGAGTTACAATGAGCAGTTCTTC CATTSGSYNEQFF
13 . TRBJ2-1 TRBV6-4 . TGTGCCAGCAGTGCGGAAGGAAGGAATGAGCAGTTCTTC CASSAEGRNEQFF
12 . TRBJ2-1 TRBV2 . TGTGCCAGCACCCTAGATTCGAGTGAGCAGTTCTTC CASTLDSSEQFF
14 . TRBJ2-2 TRBV7-9 once TGTGCCAGCAGCTTAAACAGGAACACCGGGGAGCTGTTTTTT CASSLNRNTGELFF
13 TRBD2 TRBJ2-7 TRBV25-1 once TGTGCCAGTACCGGGACTAGCGCGTACGAGCAGTACTTC CASTGTSAYEQYF
14 . TRBJ2-1 TRBV7-9 . TGTGCCGTCCCCGGGGTTAAAATTTACAATGAGCAGTTCTTC CAVPGVKIYNEQFF
16 TRBD2 TRBJ2-5 TRBV10-1 . TGCGCCAGCAGTGAGTCGAGGGCGGGAGAATCCGAGACCCAGTACTTC CASSESRAGESETQYF
14 TRBD1 TRBJ2-7 TRBV18 . TGTGCCAGCTCACTACCGGACAGGTTCTACGAGCAGTACTTC CASSLPDRFYEQYF
15 TRBD1 TRBJ1-6 TRBV5-1 . TGCGCCAGCAGCCCAGAGGGGGCCCGTAATTCACCCCTCCACTTT CASSPEGARNSPLHF
15 . TRBJ1-3 TRBV7-8 . TGTGCCAGCAGCTCCCAATCCTCGCCGGAAAACACCATATATTTT CASSSQSSPENTIYF
13 . TRBJ2-7 TRBV7-3 . TGTGCCAGCAGCTTAACGGCGGCAGCGCAGCAGTACTTC CASSLTAAAQQYF